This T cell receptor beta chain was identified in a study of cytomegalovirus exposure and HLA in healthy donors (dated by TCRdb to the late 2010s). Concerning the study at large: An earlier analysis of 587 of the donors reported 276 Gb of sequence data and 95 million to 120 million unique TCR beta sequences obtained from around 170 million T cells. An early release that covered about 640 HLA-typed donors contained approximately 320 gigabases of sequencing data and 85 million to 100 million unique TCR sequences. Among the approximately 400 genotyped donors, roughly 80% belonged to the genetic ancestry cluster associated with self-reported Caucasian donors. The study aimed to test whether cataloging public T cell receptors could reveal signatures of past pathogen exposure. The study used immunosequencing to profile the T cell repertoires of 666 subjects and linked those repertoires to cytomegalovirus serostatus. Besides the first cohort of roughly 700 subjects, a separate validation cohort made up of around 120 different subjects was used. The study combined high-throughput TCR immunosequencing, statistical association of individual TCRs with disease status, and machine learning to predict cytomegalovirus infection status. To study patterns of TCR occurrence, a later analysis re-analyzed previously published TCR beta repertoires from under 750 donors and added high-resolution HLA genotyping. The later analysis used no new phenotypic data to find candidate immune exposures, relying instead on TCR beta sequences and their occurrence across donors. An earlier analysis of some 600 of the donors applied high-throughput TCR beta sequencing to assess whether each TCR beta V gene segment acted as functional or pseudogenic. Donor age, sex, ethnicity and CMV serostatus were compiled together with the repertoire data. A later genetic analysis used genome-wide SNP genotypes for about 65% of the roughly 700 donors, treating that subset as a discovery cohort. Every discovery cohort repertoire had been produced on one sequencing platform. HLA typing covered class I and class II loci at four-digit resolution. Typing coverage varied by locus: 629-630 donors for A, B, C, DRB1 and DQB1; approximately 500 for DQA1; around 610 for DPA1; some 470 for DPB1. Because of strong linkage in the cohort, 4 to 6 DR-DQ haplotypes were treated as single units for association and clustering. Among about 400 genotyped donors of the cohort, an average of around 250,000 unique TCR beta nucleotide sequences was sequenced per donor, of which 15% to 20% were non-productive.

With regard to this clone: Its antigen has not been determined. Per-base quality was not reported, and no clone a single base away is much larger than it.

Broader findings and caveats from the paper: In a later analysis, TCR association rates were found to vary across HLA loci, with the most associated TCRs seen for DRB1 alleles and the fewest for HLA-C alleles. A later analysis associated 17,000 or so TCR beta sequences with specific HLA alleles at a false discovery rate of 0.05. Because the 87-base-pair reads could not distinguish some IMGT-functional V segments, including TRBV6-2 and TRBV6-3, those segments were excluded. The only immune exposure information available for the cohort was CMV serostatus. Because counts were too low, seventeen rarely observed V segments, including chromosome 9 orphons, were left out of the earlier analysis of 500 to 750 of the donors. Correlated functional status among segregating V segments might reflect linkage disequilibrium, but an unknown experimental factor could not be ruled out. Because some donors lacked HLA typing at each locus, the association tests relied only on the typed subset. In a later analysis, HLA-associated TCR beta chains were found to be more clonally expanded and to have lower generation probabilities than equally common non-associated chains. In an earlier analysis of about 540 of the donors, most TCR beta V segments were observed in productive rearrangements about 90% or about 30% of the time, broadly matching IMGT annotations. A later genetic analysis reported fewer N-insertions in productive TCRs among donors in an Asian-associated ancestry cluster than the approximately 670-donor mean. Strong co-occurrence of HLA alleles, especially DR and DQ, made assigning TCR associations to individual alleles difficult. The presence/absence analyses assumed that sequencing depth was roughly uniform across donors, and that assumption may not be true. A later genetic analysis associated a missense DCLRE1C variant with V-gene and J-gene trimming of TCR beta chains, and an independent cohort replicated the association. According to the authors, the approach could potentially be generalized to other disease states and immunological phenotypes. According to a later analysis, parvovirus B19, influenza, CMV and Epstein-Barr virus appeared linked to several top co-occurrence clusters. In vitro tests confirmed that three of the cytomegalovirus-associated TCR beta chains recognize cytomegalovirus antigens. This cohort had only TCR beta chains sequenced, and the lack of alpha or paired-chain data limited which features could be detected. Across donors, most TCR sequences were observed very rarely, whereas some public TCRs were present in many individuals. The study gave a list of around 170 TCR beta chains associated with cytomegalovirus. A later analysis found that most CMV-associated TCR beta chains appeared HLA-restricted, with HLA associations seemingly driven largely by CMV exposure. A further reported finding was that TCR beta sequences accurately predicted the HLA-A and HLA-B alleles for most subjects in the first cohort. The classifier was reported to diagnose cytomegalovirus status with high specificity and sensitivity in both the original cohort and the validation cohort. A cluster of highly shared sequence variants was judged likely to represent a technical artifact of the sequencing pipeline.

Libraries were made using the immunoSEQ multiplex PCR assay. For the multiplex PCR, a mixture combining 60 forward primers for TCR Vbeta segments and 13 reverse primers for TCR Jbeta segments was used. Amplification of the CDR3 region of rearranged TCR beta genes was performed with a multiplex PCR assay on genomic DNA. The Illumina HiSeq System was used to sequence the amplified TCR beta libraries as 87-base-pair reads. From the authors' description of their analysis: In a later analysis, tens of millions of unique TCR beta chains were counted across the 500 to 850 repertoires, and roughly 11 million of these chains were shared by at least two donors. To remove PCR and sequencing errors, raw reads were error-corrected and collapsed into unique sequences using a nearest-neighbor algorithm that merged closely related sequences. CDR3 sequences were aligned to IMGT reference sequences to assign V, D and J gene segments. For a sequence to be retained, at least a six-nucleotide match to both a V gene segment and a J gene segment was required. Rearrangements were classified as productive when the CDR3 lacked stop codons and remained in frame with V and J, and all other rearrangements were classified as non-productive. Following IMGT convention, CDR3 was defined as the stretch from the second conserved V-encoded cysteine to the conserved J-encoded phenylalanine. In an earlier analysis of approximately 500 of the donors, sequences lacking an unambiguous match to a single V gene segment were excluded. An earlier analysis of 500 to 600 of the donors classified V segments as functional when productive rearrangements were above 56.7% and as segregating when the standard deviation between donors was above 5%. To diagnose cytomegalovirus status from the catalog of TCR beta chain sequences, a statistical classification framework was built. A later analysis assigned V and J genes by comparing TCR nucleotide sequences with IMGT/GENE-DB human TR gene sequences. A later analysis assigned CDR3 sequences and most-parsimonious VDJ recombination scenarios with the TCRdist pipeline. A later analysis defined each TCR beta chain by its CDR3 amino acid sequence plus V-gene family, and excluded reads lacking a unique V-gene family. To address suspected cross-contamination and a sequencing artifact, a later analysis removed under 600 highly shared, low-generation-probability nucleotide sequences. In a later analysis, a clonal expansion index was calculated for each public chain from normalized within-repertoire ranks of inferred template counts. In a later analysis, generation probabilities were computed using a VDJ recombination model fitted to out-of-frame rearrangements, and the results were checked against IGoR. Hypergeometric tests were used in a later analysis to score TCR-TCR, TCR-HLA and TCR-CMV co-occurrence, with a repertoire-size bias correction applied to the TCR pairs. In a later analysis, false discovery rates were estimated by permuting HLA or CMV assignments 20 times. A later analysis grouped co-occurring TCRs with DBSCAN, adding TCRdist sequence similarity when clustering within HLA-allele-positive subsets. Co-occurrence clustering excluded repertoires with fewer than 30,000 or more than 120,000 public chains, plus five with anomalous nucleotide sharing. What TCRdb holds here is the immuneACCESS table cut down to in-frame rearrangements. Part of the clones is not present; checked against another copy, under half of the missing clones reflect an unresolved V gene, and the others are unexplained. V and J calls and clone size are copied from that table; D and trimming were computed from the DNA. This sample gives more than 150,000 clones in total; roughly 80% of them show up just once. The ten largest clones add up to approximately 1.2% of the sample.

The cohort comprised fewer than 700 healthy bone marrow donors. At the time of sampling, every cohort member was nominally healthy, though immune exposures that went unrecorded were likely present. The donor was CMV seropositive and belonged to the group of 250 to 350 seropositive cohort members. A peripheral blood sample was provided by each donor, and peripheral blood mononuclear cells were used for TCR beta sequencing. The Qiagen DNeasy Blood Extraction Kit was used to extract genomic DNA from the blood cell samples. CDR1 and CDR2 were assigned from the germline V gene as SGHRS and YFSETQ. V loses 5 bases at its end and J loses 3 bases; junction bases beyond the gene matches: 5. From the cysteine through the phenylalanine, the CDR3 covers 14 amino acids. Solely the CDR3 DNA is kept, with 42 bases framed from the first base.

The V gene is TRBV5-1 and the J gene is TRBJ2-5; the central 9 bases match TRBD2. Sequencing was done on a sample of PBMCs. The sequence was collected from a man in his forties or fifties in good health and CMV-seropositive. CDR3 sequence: CASSRSSGEETQYF. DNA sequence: TGCGCCAGCAGTCGGTCTAGCGGGGAAGAGACCCAGTACTTC. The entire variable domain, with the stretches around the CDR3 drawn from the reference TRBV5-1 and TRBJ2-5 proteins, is KAGVTQTPRYLIKTRGQQVTLSCSPISGHRSVSWYQQTPGQGLQFLFEYFSETQRNKGNFPGRFSGRQFSNSRSEMNVSTLELGDSALYLCASSRSSGEETQYFGPGTRLLVL.